This T cell receptor (beta chain) is from a study of PD-1 and CTLA-4 blockade in melanoma. Libraries were prepared by immunoSEQ multiplex PCR; TCRdb keeps only in-frame clonotypes and omits some of them. Here the sample spans about 32,000 clones, roughly 90% being singletons. The table lists this clone with a count of one. Germline CDR1 LGHNA, CDR2 YSLEER. V was clipped by 2 bases and J by 4 bases, with 9 bases between them. The CDR3 is made up of 13 amino acids. The sample consisted of CD8+ T cells from peripheral blood, taken from a patient given anti-PD-1 treatment. This chain connects TRBV4-3 to TRBJ2-7, with D possibly matching TRBD1 (6 bases). This clonotype was obtained from a human donor with melanoma. The CDR3, as DNA: TGCGCCAGCAGCCAATGGCAGGGGTACGAGCAGTACTTC. It codes for CASSQWQGYEQYF.